A single sample is the source of the 15 T cell receptor beta chains below, sequenced in a study of tumor and adjacent non-tumor tissue in lung cancer. The library came from three nested PCR rounds adapted from ARM-PCR protocols. TCRdb recomputed calls from the multiplex PCR reads with MiXCR, one row per CDR3 protein. The repertoire consists of around 140,000 distinct CDR3 sequences, with approximately 72% occurring once and the leading ten covering 15% to 20%. This sample's RNA came from whole unsorted tissue. Sequencing was carried out using lung tumor tissue. These receptor sequences come from a man aged 60 to 75 with small cell lung cancer.

This clonotype was counted a few times. The J gene is TRBJ1-1, the V gene TRBV28; the D is unclear. The length of the CDR3 is 13 residues. V lost 6 bases and J 5 bases, leaving 13 bases between the germline ends. Germline V gene lookup returns CDR1 MDHEN and CDR2 SYDVKM. The CDR3: CASSAPTRTEAFF. DNA for the CDR3: TGTGCCAGCAGCGCACCCACACGGACTGAAGCTTTCTTT.

In the case of this clonotype: One end of the junction is discordant with germline, which a read error may explain. The gene calls are TRBV29-1 and TRBJ1-1; D unclear. The CDR3 contains 12 residues. Germline V gene data show CDR1 as SQVTM and CDR2 as ANQGSEA. The CDR3 loop is CSVERWGYEVFF. DNA for the CDR3: TGCAGTGTTGAGAGGTGGGGATATGAAGTTTTCTTT.

This clonotype occurred a few times. Possible read error: a much larger clone is one base away. The V call is TRBV11-2, the J call TRBJ2-3, with 8 positions matching TRBD2. Germline CDR1 and CDR2: SGHAT and FQNNGV. The CDR3 contains 17 residues. The CDR3 DNA reads as TGTGCCAGCAGCTTAGATGGCGGGGGGATTAGCACAGATATGCAGTATTTT. Amino acid sequence: CASSLDGGGISTDMQYF.

This rearrangement joins TRBV6-1 to TRBJ1-1, with no clear D. The CDR3 extends over 13 amino acids. CDR1 and CDR2 from the germline V gene are MNHNS and SASEGT. Deletions cut 7 bases from V and 3 bases from J, with 12 bases between. CDR3 bases: TGTGCCAGCATCCTGCATGTGGACACTGAAGCTTTCTTT. Translating it yields CASILHVDTEAFF.

This clonotype was observed a single time. The J gene is TRBJ2-4, the V gene TRBV20-1; weak D call: TRBD1 (6 bases). The V gene's germline CDR1 is DFQATT and CDR2 SNEGSKA (reference sequence). This CDR3 has 13 residues. CDR3: CNGNKQGDGIQYF. CDR3 DNA sequence: TGCAATGGCAATAAACAGGGCGACGGCATTCAGTACTTC.

With respect to this clonotype: A read error is possible here, since a much larger clone lies one base away. This chain uses TRBV20-1 with TRBJ2-3; the match to TRBD2 covers 7 bases. This CDR3 contains 15 residues. Germline lookup yields CDR1 DFQATT and CDR2 SNEGSKA (reference sequence). V shed 6 bases and J 5 bases; nucleotides not matched to a gene: 14. Here the CDR3 reads CSAIGLVGDLDTQYF. DNA of the CDR3: TGCAGTGCCATAGGACTAGTGGGAGATCTAGATACGCAGTATTTT.

Of note for this clonotype: At one end, the junction sequence differs from germline, possibly due to a read error. The rearrangement uses TRBV11-2 and TRBJ2-1; no clear D gene. Germline V gives CDR1 SGHAT, CDR2 FQNNGV. The length of the CDR3 is 13 residues. The CDR3 bases are TGTGCCTGCAGCTCCGTGCTCAAGAATGAGCAGTTCTTC. Its translation: CACSSVLKNEQFF.

This chain links TRBV12-3 or TRBV12-4 with TRBJ2-7; TRBD1 is a possible D gene (6 bases). The CDR3 is 12 amino acids. The germline V and J ends were trimmed by 9 bases and 8 bases, with 17 bases remaining between them. This chain's CDR3 is CASRQQGYKQYF. The CDR3, as DNA: TGTGCCAGTAGGCAACAGGGTTACAAGCAGTACTTC.

This clonotype showed up many times. The chain joins TRBV12-3 or TRBV12-4 to TRBJ1-2, with TRBD1 matching 11 bases. The CDR3 runs to 14 residues. V shed 6 bases and J 7 bases; nucleotides not matched to a gene: 7. The CDR3 loop reads CASSGQGAYVGYTF. The DNA for the CDR3 is TGTGCCAGCAGCGGACAGGGGGCGTACGTTGGCTACACCTTC.

This clonotype was detected only a few times. The chain carries TRBV24-1 and TRBJ2-7; no clear D. The V gene's germline CDR1 is KGHDR and CDR2 SFDVKD. V was pared by 3 bases and J by 11 bases, with 4 bases between. The CDR3 is 9 residues long. CDR3 in amino acids: CATSDVKYV. CDR3 in DNA: TGTGCCACCAGTGATGTAAAGTACGTC.

On this clonotype: A much larger clonotype is one base distant, so this may be a read error. V is TRBV20-1 and J is TRBJ2-1; 8 nucleotides match TRBD2. V lost 7 bases and J lost 10; bases outside the gene matches: 15. This CDR3 spans 14 amino acids. The V gene's germline CDR1 is DFQATT and CDR2 SNEGSKA (reference sequence). As DNA, the CDR3 is TGCAGTGGCCTGGGGCTAGCGGGTGCGGGGGAGCAGTTCTTC. Amino acids: CSGLGLAGAGEQFF.

The V gene is TRBV6-5, the J gene TRBJ1-4, with unresolved D. Deletions cut 2 bases from V and 0 bases from J, with 7 bases between. The CDR3 contains 15 residues. Germline CDR1 reads MNHEY; CDR2 reads SVGAGI. The CDR3 DNA is TGTGCCAGCAGTTACCGAACCGCAACTAATGAAAAACTGTTTTTT. Its protein is CASSYRTATNEKLFF.

Remarks on this clonotype: The missing conserved phenylalanine or tryptophan at the end of this CDR3 makes a read error likely. The genes are TRBV20-1 and TRBJ1-5, with TRBD1 matching 10 bases. The DNA matches TRBJ2-3 better at its end, which makes the J call doubtful. The CDR3 totals 19 residues. Germline V gene lookup returns CDR1 DFQATT and CDR2 SNEGSKA (reference sequence). The CDR3 protein is CSARDEGFRTGGGNQPQYL. DNA of the CDR3: TGCAGTGCTAGAGATGAGGGTTTTAGGACAGGGGGTGGCAATCAGCCCCAGTATCTT.

About this clonotype itself: A much larger clone sits a single nucleotide away, making a read error possible. The chain couples TRBV11-3 to TRBJ2-5; 7 bases are shared with TRBD2. The CDR3 covers 13 residues. Germline values: CDR1 SGHNT, CDR2 YENEEA. The CDR3 coding sequence is TGTGTCAGCAGCTTCGTAGCGGGAGAGACCCAGTACTTC. It encodes CVSSFVAGETQYF.

The V gene is TRBV6-6, the J gene TRBJ2-1, with 9 bases lining up with TRBD1. From germline, CDR1 is MNHNY and CDR2 SVGAGI (reference sequence). The length of the CDR3 is 14 residues. V lost 8 bases, J lost 13 bases, and 15 bases stayed unmatched. CDR3 protein: CASLSRDRVVKQFF. In DNA form, the CDR3 reads TGTGCCAGCCTCAGCCGGGACAGGGTTGTTAAACAGTTCTTC.